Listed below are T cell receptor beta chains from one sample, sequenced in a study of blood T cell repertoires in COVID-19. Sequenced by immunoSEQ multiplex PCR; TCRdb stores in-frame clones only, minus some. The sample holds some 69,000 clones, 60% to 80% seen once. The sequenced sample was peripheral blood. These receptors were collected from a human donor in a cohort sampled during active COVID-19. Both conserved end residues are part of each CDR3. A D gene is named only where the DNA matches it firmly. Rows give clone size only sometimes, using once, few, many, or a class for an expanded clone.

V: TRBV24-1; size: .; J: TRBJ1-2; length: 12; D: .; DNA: TGTGCCACCAGTGACGCGAGCTATGGCTACACCTTC; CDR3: CATSDASYGYTF
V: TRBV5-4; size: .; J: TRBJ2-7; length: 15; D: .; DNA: TGTGCCAGCAGCTTGGCGAGGTTCGGCTCCTACGAGCAGTACTTC; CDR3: CASSLARFGSYEQYF
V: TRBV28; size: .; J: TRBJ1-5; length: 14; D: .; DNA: TGTGCCAGCAGTATGACAGATATCTCAGAGCCCCAGCATTTT; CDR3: CASSMTDISEPQHF
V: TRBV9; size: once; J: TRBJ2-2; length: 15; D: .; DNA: TGTGCCAGCAGCGTAACCTCGGGGGTAGCCGGGGAGCTGTTTTTT; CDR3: CASSVTSGVAGELFF
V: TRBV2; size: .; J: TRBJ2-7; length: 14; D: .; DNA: TGTGCCAGCGGGTCCCCAGGGATCACCTACGAGCAGTACTTC; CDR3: CASGSPGITYEQYF
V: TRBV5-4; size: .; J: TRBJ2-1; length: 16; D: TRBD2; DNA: TGTGCCAGCAGCCACGGGACTAGCGGGACTTACAATGAGCAGTTCTTC; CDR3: CASSHGTSGTYNEQFF
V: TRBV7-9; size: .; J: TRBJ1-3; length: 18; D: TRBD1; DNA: TGTGCCAGCAGCTTACTTCTTCCATGGGACAGTCCTGGAAACACCATATATTTT; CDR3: CASSLLLPWDSPGNTIYF
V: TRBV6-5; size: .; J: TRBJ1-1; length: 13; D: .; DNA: TGTGCCAGCAGTTCCCAGGGTGCCCCTGAAGCTTTCTTT; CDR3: CASSSQGAPEAFF
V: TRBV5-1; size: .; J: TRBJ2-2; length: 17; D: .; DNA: TGCGCCAGCAGCTTGACCCCTCCGGGACAGAACACCGGGGAGCTGTTTTTT; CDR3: CASSLTPPGQNTGELFF
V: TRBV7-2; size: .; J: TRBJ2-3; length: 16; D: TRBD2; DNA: TGTGCCAGCAGCTTAGGCGGTAGGGCGGGAGTCGATACGCAGTATTTT; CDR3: CASSLGGRAGVDTQYF
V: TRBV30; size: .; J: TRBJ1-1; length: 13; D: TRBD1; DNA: TGTGCCTGGAGTGTACTCAGGGGGTCTGAAGCTTTCTTT; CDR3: CAWSVLRGSEAFF
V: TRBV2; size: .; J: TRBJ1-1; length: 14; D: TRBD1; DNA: TGTGCCAGCAGCGCCGGGACAGGGAACACTGAAGCTTTCTTT; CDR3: CASSAGTGNTEAFF
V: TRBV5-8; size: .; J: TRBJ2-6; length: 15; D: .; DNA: TGTGCCAGCAGCTTGAACAGGCCCCTAGCCAACGTCCTGACTTTC; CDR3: CASSLNRPLANVLTF
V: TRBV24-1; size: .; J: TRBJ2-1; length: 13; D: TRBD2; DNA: TGTGCCACCCGCGGGGGGGCCGACAATGAGCAGTTCTTC; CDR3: CATRGGADNEQFF
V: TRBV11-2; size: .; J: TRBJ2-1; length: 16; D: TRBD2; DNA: TGTGCCAGCAGCCCCCCCCGGGAGGGCCTGCGCGATGAGCAGTTCTTC; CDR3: CASSPPREGLRDEQFF
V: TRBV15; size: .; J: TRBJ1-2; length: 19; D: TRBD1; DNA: TGTGCCACCAGCAGAAAATTCCCGGGACAGTTGAGCGTTTTGGATGGCTACACCTTC; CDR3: CATSRKFPGQLSVLDGYTF
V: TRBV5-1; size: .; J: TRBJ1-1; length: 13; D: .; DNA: TGCGCCAGCAGCTTTGCGGGAAGGGCTGAAGCTTTCTTT; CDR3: CASSFAGRAEAFF
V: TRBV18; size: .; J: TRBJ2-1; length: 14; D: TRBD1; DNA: TGTGCCAGCTCAATGGGACAGGGGGACAATGAGCAGTTCTTC; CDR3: CASSMGQGDNEQFF
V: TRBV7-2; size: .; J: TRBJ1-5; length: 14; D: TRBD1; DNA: TGTGCCAGCAGCGCCGGGACAGGGGCTCAGCCCCAGCATTTT; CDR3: CASSAGTGAQPQHF
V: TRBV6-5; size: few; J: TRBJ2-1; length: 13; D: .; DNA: TGTGCCAGCAGTCTAGCCGTAAACAATGAGCAGTTCTTC; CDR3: CASSLAVNNEQFF
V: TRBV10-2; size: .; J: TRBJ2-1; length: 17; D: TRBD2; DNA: TGCGCCAGCAAGGGACTAGCGGGAGATCTCTCCTACAATGAGCAGTTCTTC; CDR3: CASKGLAGDLSYNEQFF
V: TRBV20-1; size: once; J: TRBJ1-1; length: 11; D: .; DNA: TGCAGCCGGGAGCGAAGCACTGAAGCTTTCTTT; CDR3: CSRERSTEAFF
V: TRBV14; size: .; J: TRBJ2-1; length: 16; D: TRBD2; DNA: TGTGCCAGCAGCCCGATAGCGGGAGGCACCTACAATGAGCAGTTCTTC; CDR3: CASSPIAGGTYNEQFF
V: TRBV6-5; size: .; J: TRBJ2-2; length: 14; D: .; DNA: TGTGCCAGCGGACAGATAACCAACACCGGGGAGCTGTTTTTT; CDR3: CASGQITNTGELFF
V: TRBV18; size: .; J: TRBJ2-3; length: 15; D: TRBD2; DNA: TGTGCCAGCTCACCAAGTCGGGAGGCCACAGATACGCAGTATTTT; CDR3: CASSPSREATDTQYF
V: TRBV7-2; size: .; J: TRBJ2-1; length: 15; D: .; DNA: TGTGCCAGCAGCTTATTCAGGGTTTCCTACAATGAGCAGTTCTTC; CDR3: CASSLFRVSYNEQFF
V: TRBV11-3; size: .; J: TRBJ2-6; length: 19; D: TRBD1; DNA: TGTGCCAGCAGCTTAGATGTCGGACAGGGAAGCTCTGGGGCCAACGTCCTGACTTTC; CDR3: CASSLDVGQGSSGANVLTF
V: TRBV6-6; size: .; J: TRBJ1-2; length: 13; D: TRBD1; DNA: TGTGCCAGCAGGGACAGGGGGTTTAGTGGCTACACCTTC; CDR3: CASRDRGFSGYTF
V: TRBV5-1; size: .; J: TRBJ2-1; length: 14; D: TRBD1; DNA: TGCGCCAGCAGGGGGACAGGGGAAATCAATGAGCAGTTCTTC; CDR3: CASRGTGEINEQFF
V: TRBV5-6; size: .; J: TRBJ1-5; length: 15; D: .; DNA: TGTGCCAGCAGCTTGTCAGGGTTGGGCAATCAGCCCCAGCATTTT; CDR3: CASSLSGLGNQPQHF
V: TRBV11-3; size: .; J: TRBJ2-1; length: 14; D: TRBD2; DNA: TGTGCCAGCAGCTTCAGCGGGAGTCGAAATGAGCAGTTCTTC; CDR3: CASSFSGSRNEQFF
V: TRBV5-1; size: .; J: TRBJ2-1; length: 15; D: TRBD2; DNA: TGCGCCAGCAGCTTGGCTGGCGGGAGGGCGAATGAGCAGTTCTTC; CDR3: CASSLAGGRANEQFF
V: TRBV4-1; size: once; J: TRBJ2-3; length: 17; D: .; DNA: TGCGCCAGCAGCCAAGATCGAAGTAGCGGTACATCAGATACGCAGTATTTT; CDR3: CASSQDRSSGTSDTQYF
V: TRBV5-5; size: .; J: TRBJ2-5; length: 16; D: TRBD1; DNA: TGTGCCAGCAGCTTGGTGGGGACAGGGGGACACAGGACCCAGTACTTC; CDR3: CASSLVGTGGHRTQYF
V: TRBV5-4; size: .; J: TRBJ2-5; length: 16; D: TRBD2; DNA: TGTGCCAGCAGCTTGAAACTAGCGGGGGCCCAAGAGACCCAGTACTTC; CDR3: CASSLKLAGAQETQYF
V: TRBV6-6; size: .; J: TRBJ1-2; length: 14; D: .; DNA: TGTGCCAGCAGCCAGGACATAGCTAACTATGGCTACACCTTC; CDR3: CASSQDIANYGYTF